What follows are 8 T cell receptor beta chains derived from one specimen sequenced in a study of beta chain features in type 1 diabetes. General observations from the study: All four CD4+ subsets from Type 1 diabetes patients carried moderately but significantly shorter TCRB CDR3s.

Expressed TCRB transcripts were sequenced because the isolated RNA had all been reverse transcribed beforehand. The repertoire was sequenced with immunoSEQ multiplex PCR; TCRdb's copy has only in-frame clones and lacks some. The sample shows under 130,000 clones, approximately 30% of them seen only once. No antigen has been identified for these receptors. Material: central memory CD4+ T cells from blood. All receptors derive from a woman between 18 and 29 years old with type 1 diabetes.

This clone turned up a few times. The V and J genes are TRBV27 and TRBJ2-1; 7 nucleotides line up with TRBD1. Germline values: CDR1 MNHEY, CDR2 SMNVEV (reference sequence). V shed 7 bases, J shed 3 bases, and the junction held 9 bases outside the gene matches. The CDR3 runs 15 residues. CDR3 DNA sequence: TGTGCCAGCACCTCGACCGGGACAGTCTACAATGAGCAGTTCTTC. It is translated as CASTSTGTVYNEQFF.

There are a few counts of this clone. The chain carries TRBV2 and TRBJ2-3; the D is unclear. The CDR3 length is 14 residues. V dropped 4 bases and J dropped 2 bases, with 10 bases sitting between them. Germline CDR1 is SNHLY and CDR2 is FYNNEI. The CDR3, as DNA: TGTGCCAGCAGTGGGGCAGCCATCACAGATACGCAGTATTTT. Translation gives CASSGAAITDTQYF.

This clone came up a few times. The rearrangement uses TRBV2 and TRBJ1-1; D remains ambiguous. Germline CDR1 reads SNHLY; CDR2 reads FYNNEI. V was shortened by 6 bases and J by 1 base, with 12 bases between the two germline ends. The CDR3 is 14 amino acids. The CDR3 region has the DNA TGTGCCAGCAGCCAGTTTGGGCGGAACACTGAAGCTTTCTTT. It specifies CASSQFGRNTEAFF. Based on the CDR3 plus reference TRBV2 and TRBJ1-1, the full variable domain is EPEVTQTPSHQVTQMGQEVILRCVPISNHLYFYWYRQILGQKVEFLVSFYNNEISEKSEIFDDQFSVERPDGSNFTLKIRSTKLEDSAMYFCASSQFGRNTEAFFGQGTRLTVV.

CDR3 residues: CASSIWTGSTTNEKLFF. Written as DNA, the CDR3 is TGTGCCAGCAGCATTTGGACAGGGAGCACAACTAATGAAAAACTGTTTTTT. The V call is TRBV7-8, the J call TRBJ1-4; 8 nucleotides match TRBD1. Germline V gene lookup returns CDR1 SGHVS and CDR2 FQNEAQ. V trimming: 5 bases; J trimming: 0 bases; junction bases outside the gene matches: 8. The CDR3 is 17 residues long.

The chain links TRBV27 to TRBJ2-3; 9 bases line up with TRBD2. With 3 bases clipped from V and 1 base from J, the junction kept 5 bases outside the gene matches. The CDR3 length is 16 residues. The germline V gene has CDR1 MNHEY and CDR2 SMNVEV (reference sequence). CDR3 residues: CASSFLRLAGTDTQYF. Written as DNA, the CDR3 is TGTGCCAGCAGTTTCCTCCGACTAGCGGGCACAGATACGCAGTATTTT.

In this sample, this clone turned up a few times. This chain joins TRBV18 and TRBJ2-2; TRBD1 might be the D (6 bases). The CDR3 totals 15 residues. The V gene's germline CDR1 is KGHSH and CDR2 LQKENI. The V gene lost 4 bases and the J gene lost 1 base, with 10 bases spanning the gap. The CDR3, as DNA: TGTGCCAGCTCACTTCTGGGACAGAACACCGGGGAGCTGTTTTTT. It is translated as CASSLLGQNTGELFF.

The chain links TRBV30 to TRBJ2-3; 7 nucleotides match TRBD2. The CDR3 loop spans 16 amino acids. CDR1 GTSNPN and CDR2 SVGIG come from the germline V gene (reference sequence). Trimming at V came to 1 base and at J to 2 bases, leaving 9 bases not matched to a gene. The CDR3: CAWSGKEAGNTDTQYF. The CDR3 DNA follows: TGTGCCTGGAGTGGAAAAGAAGCGGGGAACACAGATACGCAGTATTTT.

The V call is TRBV2, the J call TRBJ2-7; the match to TRBD2 covers 8 bases. Germline CDR1 is SNHLY and CDR2 is FYNNEI. The J segment lost 4 bases and the V segment lost 8 bases, leaving 10 bases of the junction unmatched. This CDR3 is 14 amino acids long. Here the CDR3 DNA reads TGTGCCAGCGGAGCCGACGGCGGGAGGTACGAGCAGTACGTC. Protein: CASGADGGRYEQYV.